The entry that follows covers one T cell receptor (beta chain) sequence. Its antigen is unknown. These data come from a study of T-cell memory formation after mild COVID-19. Study-level background: Largely, TCR clusters stayed within a single donor.

The CDR3 is 13 residues long. Germline V gene sequence: CDR1 MNHEY, CDR2 SMNVEV (reference sequence). Trimming took off 5 bases at V and 6 bases at J, with 13 bases between the two ends. 5'RACE primed at constant segments yielded TCR alpha and TCR beta cDNA libraries bearing sample barcodes and UMIs. Using its own MiXCR run on the 5' RACE reads, TCRdb lists one record per CDR3 protein. Here the sample spans more than 150,000 distinct CDR3 sequences, around 20% being singletons. Findings and caveats of the study: Second-wave clones peaking on day 37 lacked confirmed SARS-CoV-2 specificity. CD4+ contracting clones lay mainly in CM and EM, CD8+ ones in EMRA.

The clonotype comes from a young man who had mild COVID-19 (a few samples of this study predate the infection). Cell type and time point are not known. Material for sequencing was PBMCs or a T cell subset sorted from them (not recorded which). The gene calls are TRBV27 and TRBJ1-2; D is unresolved. The CDR3 nucleotides read TGTGCCAGCAGTAGGACCTTAATGGATGGCTACACCTTC. Translation: CASSRTLMDGYTF.